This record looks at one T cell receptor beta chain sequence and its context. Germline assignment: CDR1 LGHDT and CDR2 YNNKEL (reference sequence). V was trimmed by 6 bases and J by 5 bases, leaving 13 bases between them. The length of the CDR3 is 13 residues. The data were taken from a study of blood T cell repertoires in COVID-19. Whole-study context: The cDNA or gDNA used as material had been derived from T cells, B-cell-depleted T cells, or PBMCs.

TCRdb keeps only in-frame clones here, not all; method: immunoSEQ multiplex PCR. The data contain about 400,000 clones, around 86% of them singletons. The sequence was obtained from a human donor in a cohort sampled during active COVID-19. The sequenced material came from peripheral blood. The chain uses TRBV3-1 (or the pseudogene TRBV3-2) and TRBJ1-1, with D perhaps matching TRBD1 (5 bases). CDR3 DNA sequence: TGTGCCAGCAGGATCGGGGGAACTACTGAAGCTTTCTTT. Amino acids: CASRIGGTTEAFF.